One and the same sample provided the 17 T cell receptor beta chains below, sequenced in a study of OX40 agonist ivuxolimab in advanced cancers. The method was immunoSEQ multiplex PCR; TCRdb's version includes in-frame clones alone and lacks a portion of them. Found here are around 70,000 clones, approximately 82% of them singletons; the top ten hold 0.9% to 1.4%. This material consisted of CD4+ or CD8+ T cells sorted from blood, taken in a trial of the OX40 agonist ivuxolimab. The source of these receptors is an adult with an advanced solid tumor such as melanoma, head and neck, liver or kidney cancer.

CDR3 region: CSFFGRDEAFF. DNA for the CDR3: TGCAGCTTTTTTGGACGGGATGAAGCTTTCTTT. The gene calls are TRBV29-1 and TRBJ1-1; the D is unclear. The V end lost 8 bases, the J end lost 7 bases, and 14 bases lay between the germline ends. The CDR3 covers 11 residues. Germline values: CDR1 SQVTM, CDR2 ANQGSEA. Full variable domain (remainder filled in from reference TRBV29-1 and TRBJ1-1): SAVISQKPSRDICQRGTSLTIQCQVDSQVTMMFWYRQQPGQSLTLIATANQGSEATYESGFVIDKFPISRPNLTFSTLTVSNMSPEDSSIYLCSFFGRDEAFFGQGTRLTVV.

CDR3 in DNA: TGTGCCAGCTCACCACCCACAGGGTTTTCCTACGAGCAGTACTTC. This sequence encodes CASSPPTGFSYEQYF. The V and J genes are TRBV18 and TRBJ2-7, with D possibly matching TRBD1 (6 bases). The CDR3 contains 15 residues. Trimming removed 0 bases from V and 1 base from J, with 10 bases in between. The V gene's germline CDR1 is KGHSH and CDR2 LQKENI.

V is TRBV11-2 and J is TRBJ1-5; TRBD1 matches at 9 bases. The V and J ends lost 5 bases and 6 bases, in that order; junction bases with no gene match: 8. There are 15 residues in the CDR3. Germline-derived CDR1 and CDR2 are SGHAT and FQNNGV. The CDR3 sequence is CASSLPTGGGQPQHF. The CDR3 DNA reads TGTGCCAGCAGCCTCCCGACAGGGGGGGGTCAGCCCCAGCATTTT.

This chain uses TRBV7-2 with TRBJ1-2; a weak D match, TRBD1 (5 bases). The CDR3 contains 13 residues. The germline CDR1 and CDR2 sequences are SGHTA and FQGNSA. V was trimmed by 4 bases and J by 4 bases, leaving 10 bases between them. CDR3 in DNA: TGTGCCAGCAGCTCAGGGAAAGGCTATGGCTACACCTTC. It yields the protein CASSSGKGYGYTF.

The chain employs TRBV6-6 and TRBJ1-4; no definite D call. Trimming took 2 bases from V and 10 from J, leaving 11 bases between them. The CDR3 contains 13 residues. Germline assignment: CDR1 MNHNY and CDR2 SVGAGI (reference sequence). The CDR3 region has the DNA TGTGCCAGCAGTTACGGATTGGGAGGAAAACTGTTTTTT. Its protein product is CASSYGLGGKLFF.

The chain carries TRBV11-2 and TRBJ2-6; D is undetermined. V lost 2 bases to trimming and J lost 3 bases, with 8 bases between them. CDR3 size: 15 residues. The germline V gene encodes CDR1 SGHAT and CDR2 FQNNGV. The CDR3 region has the DNA TGTGCCAGCAGCTTACTTCCGGGTGGGGCCAACGTCCTGACTTTC. This codes for CASSLLPGGANVLTF.

The sample holds a few counts of this clone. The gene calls are TRBV5-1 and TRBJ2-5; 8 bases align to TRBD1. The CDR3 totals 14 residues. Germline loops: CDR1 SGHRS, CDR2 YFSETQ. Trimming removed 5 bases from V and 4 bases from J; junction bases left unmatched: 7. CDR3 protein: CASSGQGGRETQYF. The DNA of the CDR3 is TGCGCCAGCAGTGGACAGGGTGGCAGAGAGACCCAGTACTTC.

The rearrangement joins TRBV19 to TRBJ2-3; possibly TRBD1 for D (5 bases). Trimming removed 1 base at V and 6 bases at J, with 20 bases between. Germline values: CDR1 LNHDA, CDR2 SQIVND (reference sequence). The CDR3 sequence is 17 residues long. CDR3 sequence: CASSIGQGTLVFDTQYF. DNA of the CDR3: TGTGCCAGTAGTATAGGCCAGGGAACCCTCGTCTTTGATACGCAGTATTTT. The whole variable domain, filled in from reference TRBV19 and TRBJ2-3, reads DGGITQSPKYLFRKEGQNVTLSCEQNLNHDAMYWYRQDPGQGLRLIYYSQIVNDFQKGDIAEGYSVSREKKESFPLTVTSAQKNPTAFYLCASSIGQGTLVFDTQYFGPGTRLTVL.

The CDR3 DNA reads TGTGCCAGCTCACCACTCGAAGGGGGCGCGGCGGGCGGGGGCACTGAAGCTTTCTTT. As protein: CASSPLEGGAAGGGTEAFF. The chain carries TRBV18 and TRBJ1-1, with 7 positions matching TRBD1. This CDR3 contains 19 residues. Germline V lookup: CDR1 KGHSH, CDR2 LQKENI. V was clipped by 1 base and J by 4 bases; unmatched bases: 18. Full variable domain (outside the CDR3, taken from reference TRBV18 and TRBJ1-1): NAGVMQNPRHLVRRRGQEARLRCSPMKGHSHVYWYRQLPEEGLKFMVYLQKENIIDESGMPKERFSAEFPKEGPSILRIQQVVRGDSAAYFCASSPLEGGAAGGGTEAFFGQGTRLTVV.

CDR3 region: CASSMRGPNQPQHF. The CDR3 nucleotides are TGTGCCAGTAGTATGAGGGGGCCCAATCAGCCCCAGCATTTT. V gene TRBV19 combines with J gene TRBJ1-5; 7 nucleotides align to TRBD1. The ends lost 3 bases at V and 3 bases at J; junction bases unmatched: 2. This CDR3 region has 14 residues. Germline CDR1 reads LNHDA; CDR2 reads SQIVND (reference sequence).

The chain links TRBV4-3 to TRBJ1-1; D ambiguous. CDR1 is LGHNA, CDR2 YSLEER, per germline. This CDR3 is 15 amino acids long. V was cut by 0 bases and J by 2 bases, with 10 bases left in between. The DNA of the CDR3 is TGCGCCAGCAGCCAAGATCTAACGGGTAACACTGAAGCTTTCTTT. It yields the protein CASSQDLTGNTEAFF.

CDR3 residues: CASSDQAVGGKETQYF. The CDR3 DNA reads as TGTGCCAGCAGCGACCAGGCCGTTGGAGGGAAAGAGACCCAGTACTTC. This chain joins TRBV9 and TRBJ2-5, with TRBD2 as a possible D gene (6 bases). V dropped 3 bases and J dropped 3 bases, with 18 bases sitting between them. Germline values: CDR1 SGDLS, CDR2 YYNGEE. CDR3 length equals 16 residues.

The rearrangement joins TRBV5-4 to TRBJ2-7; no reliable D call. The CDR3 runs 13 residues. CDR1 is SGHNT, CDR2 YYREEE, per germline (reference sequence). Between the trimmed V and J ends, which lost 0 bases and 5 bases, there was a span of 9 bases. CDR3 region: CASSLDQIHEQYF. For the CDR3, the DNA is TGTGCCAGCAGCTTGGACCAGATCCACGAGCAGTACTTC.

The CDR3 nucleotides read TGTGCCAGCAGCGACGTACGAGAATCCTGGAAGTATTTT. Protein sequence: CASSDVRESWKYF. This sequence joins TRBV6-1 and TRBJ2-3; D call uncertain. The V end was cut by 6 bases, the J end by 13 bases, with 20 bases between. The germline gives CDR1 MNHNS, CDR2 SASEGT. The CDR3 spans 13 residues.

J is TRBJ1-3 and V is TRBV4-3, with TRBD1 as a possible D gene (5 bases). V was clipped by 2 bases and J by 2 bases, with 10 bases between them. This CDR3 is built from 15 residues. Looked up from germline, CDR1 is LGHNA and CDR2 is YSLEER. The CDR3 protein is CASSQRLGAGNTIYF. CDR3 nucleotides: TGCGCCAGCAGCCAAAGATTGGGGGCTGGAAACACCATATATTTT.

The chain links TRBV7-2 to TRBJ1-5; unclear D gene. V gave up 3 bases and J gave up 5 bases, with 11 bases separating them. The length of the CDR3 is 14 residues. Germline lookup yields CDR1 SGHTA and CDR2 FQGNSA. CDR3 in DNA: TGTGCCAGCAGCTTCAGGAGGGCCGATCAGCCCCAGCATTTT. This translates into CASSFRRADQPQHF. The full variable domain, completed using reference TRBV7-2 and TRBJ1-5, is GAGVSQSPSNKVTEKGKDVELRCDPISGHTALYWYRQSLGQGLEFLIYFQGNSAPDKSGLPSDRFSAERTGGSVSTLTIQRTQQEDSAVYLCASSFRRADQPQHFGDGTRLSIL.

The rearrangement links TRBV5-1 to TRBJ2-7, with 11 bases identical to TRBD1. CDR3 length equals 14 residues. The germline V gene has CDR1 SGHRS and CDR2 YFSETQ. After removal of 4 bases from V and 5 bases from J, the junction contained 5 bases not matched to a gene. The CDR3 nucleotides read TGCGCCAGCAGCGCCGGACAGGGGGCCAACGAGCAGTACTTC. Translation gives CASSAGQGANEQYF.